This T cell receptor beta chain was sequenced for a study of shared clonotypes between healthy human individuals. General observations from the study: Non-shared clonotypes showed lower generation probabilities than clonotypes common to all four donors.

Donors, healthy HIV-negative adults, lacked recent acute infections or vaccinations. A remark on this clone: Its antigen remains unidentified.

The CDR3 is made up of 12 amino acids. Germline V gives CDR1 SGHRS, CDR2 YFSETQ. With 0 bases removed from V and 7 bases from J, the gap between germline ends came to 7 bases. Libraries were prepared by immunoSEQ multiplex PCR; TCRdb keeps only in-frame clonotypes and omits some of them. The table shows roughly 2.6 million clones, with around 90% occurring only once. The sequencing input was naive CD4+ T cells sorted from blood. This sample's subset: CD45RA+ positively selected. The clonotype comes from a man between 18 and 29 years old in good health. This chain links TRBV5-1 with TRBJ1-1; unclear D gene. The CDR3 sequence: CASSLGSLEAFF. For the CDR3, the DNA is TGCGCCAGCAGCTTGGGGTCGCTTGAAGCTTTCTTT.